A single T cell receptor beta chain is shown here with its context. Its specificity is unknown. Germline CDR1 reads WSHSY; CDR2 reads SAAADI. CDR3 length: 14 amino acids. Trimming removed 8 bases at V and 5 bases at J, with 18 bases between. The data are from a study of vaccination and CD4 T cells after COVID-19. Stated time point: late sampling 161 to 241 days after vaccination in a few convalescent patients. Regarding treatment: 10-day PBMC culture with coronavirus spike peptide pools or control peptides (ViraFEST assay). With the Oncomine TCR Beta short-read assay, DNA from cultured CD4+ T cells was sequenced. One entry per CDR3 protein results from TCRdb running MiXCR on the PCR reads. The sample consists of roughly 23,000 distinct CDR3 sequences, around two fifths of them appearing once.

The chain couples TRBV10-2 to TRBJ1-1, with a weak D call TRBD1 (5 bases). The starting material was CD4+ T cells from blood, cultured in vitro, obtained about 7 months after SARS-CoV-2 vaccination. The sequence was obtained from a human donor who had recovered from COVID-19. This CDR3 reads CASHPGAGGTEAFF. In nucleotides, the CDR3 is TGCGCCAGCCATCCTGGGGCGGGAGGTACTGAAGCTTTCTTT.